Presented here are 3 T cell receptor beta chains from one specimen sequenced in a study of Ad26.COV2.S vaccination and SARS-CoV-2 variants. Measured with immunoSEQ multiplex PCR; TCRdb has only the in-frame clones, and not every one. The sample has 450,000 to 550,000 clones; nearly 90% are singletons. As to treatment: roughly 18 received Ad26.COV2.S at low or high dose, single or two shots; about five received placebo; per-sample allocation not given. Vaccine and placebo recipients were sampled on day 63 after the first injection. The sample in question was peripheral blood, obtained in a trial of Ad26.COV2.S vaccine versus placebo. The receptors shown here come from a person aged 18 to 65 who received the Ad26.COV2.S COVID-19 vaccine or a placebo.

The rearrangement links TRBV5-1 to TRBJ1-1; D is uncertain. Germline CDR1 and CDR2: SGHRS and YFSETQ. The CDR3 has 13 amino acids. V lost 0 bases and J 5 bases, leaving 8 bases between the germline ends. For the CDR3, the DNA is TGCGCCAGCAGCTTGGTCGTGGGGACTGAAGCTTTCTTT. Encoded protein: CASSLVVGTEAFF. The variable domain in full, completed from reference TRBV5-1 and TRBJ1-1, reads KAGVTQTPRYLIKTRGQQVTLSCSPISGHRSVSWYQQTPGQGLQFLFEYFSETQRNKGNFPGRFSGRQFSNSRSEMNVSTLELGDSALYLCASSLVVGTEAFFGQGTRLTVV.

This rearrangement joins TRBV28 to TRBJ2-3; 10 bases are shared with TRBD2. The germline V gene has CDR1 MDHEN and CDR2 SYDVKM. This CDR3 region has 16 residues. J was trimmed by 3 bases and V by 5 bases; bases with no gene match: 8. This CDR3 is CASSPELAGNTDTQYF. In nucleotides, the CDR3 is TGTGCCAGCAGTCCCGAACTAGCGGGGAATACAGATACGCAGTATTTT.

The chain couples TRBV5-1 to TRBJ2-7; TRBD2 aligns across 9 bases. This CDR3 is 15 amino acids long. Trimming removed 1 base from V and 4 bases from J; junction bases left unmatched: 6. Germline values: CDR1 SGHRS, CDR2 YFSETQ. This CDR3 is CASSLQRLAVYEQYF. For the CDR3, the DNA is TGCGCCAGCAGCTTGCAGAGACTAGCGGTATACGAGCAGTACTTC.